The following is a T cell receptor (beta chain) sequence with its context. The antigen remains unidentified. The CDR3 covers 14 residues. Trimming removed 5 bases from V and 1 base from J, with 12 bases in between. Germline V lookup: CDR1 SEHNR, CDR2 FQNEAQ (reference sequence). The record originates from a study of blood T cells in healthy people across ages. Whole-study findings and limits: A conclusive naive versus antigen-experienced comparison was prevented by the unsorted PBMCs.

Then a second PCR, running roughly 7 to 12 cycles, was carried out with a sample-barcoded 5' primer and a J-beta primer mix. TCRdb reanalysed the 5' RACE reads using MiXCR and keeps one entry per CDR3 protein. The sample holds about 1.4 million distinct CDR3 sequences, approximately 59% seen once. The sequencing input was blood. The chain employs TRBV7-9 and TRBJ2-7; D ambiguous. This clonotype was sampled from a young man in good health. CDR3 coding DNA: TGTGCCAGCAGCCCCAGAGCAGCTTCCTACGAGCAGTACTTC. This gives the protein CASSPRAASYEQYF.